This TCR beta chain derives from a study of T cells in Graves' hyperthyroidism and ophthalmopathy. Regarding the study as a whole: In validation, the model predicted ophthalmopathy. These predictions came a median 6.5 months before onset.

This clonotype was detected many times. Its antigen is still unknown. Diagnoses rested on clinical symptoms, serum thyroxine and TRAb, thyroid ultrasound and orbital computed tomography. RNA transcripts were the template for amplifying TCR beta CDR3 regions. First-round RT-PCR with HTBI primers amplified the TCR CDR3 region. TCRdb reprocessed the multiplex PCR reads with MiXCR, giving one entry per CDR3 protein. The sample carries hundreds of thousands of distinct CDR3 sequences, around 16% recorded once. Trimming pared 3 bases from V and 0 bases from J, leaving 9 bases between. Germline V CDR1 and CDR2: MDHEN, SYDVKM. The CDR3 spans 14 residues.

This sequence joins TRBV28 and TRBJ2-7; D gene unclear. The sequenced sample consisted of blood. The receptor comes from a woman in her thirties with Graves' hyperthyroidism. The CDR3 protein is CASSFSYISYEQYF. In nucleotides, the CDR3 is TGTGCCAGCAGTTTCTCCTATATCTCCTACGAGCAGTACTTC.